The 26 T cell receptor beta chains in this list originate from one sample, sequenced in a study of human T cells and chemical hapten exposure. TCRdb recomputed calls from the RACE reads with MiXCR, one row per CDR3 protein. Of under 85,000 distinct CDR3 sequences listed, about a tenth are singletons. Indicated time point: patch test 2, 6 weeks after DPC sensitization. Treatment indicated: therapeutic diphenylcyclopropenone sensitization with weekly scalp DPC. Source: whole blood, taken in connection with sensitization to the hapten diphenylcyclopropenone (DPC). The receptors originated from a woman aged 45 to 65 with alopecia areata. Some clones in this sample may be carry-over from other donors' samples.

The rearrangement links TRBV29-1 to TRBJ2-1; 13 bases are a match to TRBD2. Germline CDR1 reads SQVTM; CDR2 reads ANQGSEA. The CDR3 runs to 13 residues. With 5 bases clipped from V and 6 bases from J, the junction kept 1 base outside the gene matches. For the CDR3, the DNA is TGCAGCGTTCGACTAGCGGGGGGCAATGAGCAGTTCTTC. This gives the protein CSVRLAGGNEQFF.

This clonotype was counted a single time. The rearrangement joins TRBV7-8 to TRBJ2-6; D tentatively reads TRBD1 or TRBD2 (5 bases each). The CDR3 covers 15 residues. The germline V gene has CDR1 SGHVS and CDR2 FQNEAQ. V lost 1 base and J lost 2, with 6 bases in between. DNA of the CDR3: TGTGCCAGCAGCTTAGGGGGACCTGGGGCCAACGTCCTGACTTTC. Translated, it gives CASSLGGPGANVLTF.

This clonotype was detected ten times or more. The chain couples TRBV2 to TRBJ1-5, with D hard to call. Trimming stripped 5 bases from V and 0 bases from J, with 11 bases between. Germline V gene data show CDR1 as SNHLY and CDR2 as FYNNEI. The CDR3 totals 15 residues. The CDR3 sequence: CASSFGTNSNQPQHF. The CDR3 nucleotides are TGTGCCAGCAGTTTTGGCACGAATAGCAATCAGCCCCAGCATTTT.

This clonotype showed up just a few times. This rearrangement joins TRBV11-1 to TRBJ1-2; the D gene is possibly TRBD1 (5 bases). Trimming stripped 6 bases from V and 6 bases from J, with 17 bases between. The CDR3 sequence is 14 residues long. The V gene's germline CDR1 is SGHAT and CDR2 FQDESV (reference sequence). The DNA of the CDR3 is TGTGCCAGCAGTTGGACACCTCAAACGGATGGCTACACCTTC. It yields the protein CASSWTPQTDGYTF.

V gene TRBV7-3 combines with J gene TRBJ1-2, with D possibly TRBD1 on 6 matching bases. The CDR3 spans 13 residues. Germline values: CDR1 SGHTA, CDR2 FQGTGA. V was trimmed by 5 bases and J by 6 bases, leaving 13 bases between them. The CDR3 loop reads CASSQSQGDGYTF. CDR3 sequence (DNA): TGTGCCAGCAGCCAATCACAGGGTGATGGCTACACCTTC.

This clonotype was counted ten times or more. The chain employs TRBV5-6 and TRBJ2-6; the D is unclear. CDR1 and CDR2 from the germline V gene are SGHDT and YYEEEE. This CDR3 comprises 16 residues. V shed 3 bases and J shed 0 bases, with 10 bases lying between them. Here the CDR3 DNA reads TGTGCCAGCAGCTGGGTAGGGCCCTCTGGGGCCAACGTCCTGACTTTC. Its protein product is CASSWVGPSGANVLTF.

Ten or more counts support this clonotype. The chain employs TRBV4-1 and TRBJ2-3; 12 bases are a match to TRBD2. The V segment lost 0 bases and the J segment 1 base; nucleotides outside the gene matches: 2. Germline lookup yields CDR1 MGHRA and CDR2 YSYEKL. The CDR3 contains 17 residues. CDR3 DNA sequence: TGCGCCAGCAGCCAAGACTGGACTAGCGGGGGCACAGATACGCAGTATTTT. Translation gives CASSQDWTSGGTDTQYF.

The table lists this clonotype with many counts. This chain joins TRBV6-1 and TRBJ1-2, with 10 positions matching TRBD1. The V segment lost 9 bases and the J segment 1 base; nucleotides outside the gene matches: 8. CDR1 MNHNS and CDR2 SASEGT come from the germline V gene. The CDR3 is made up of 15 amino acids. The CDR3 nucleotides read TGTGCCAGTGCGGACAGGGGGGTCGTTAACTATGGCTACACCTTC. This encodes CASADRGVVNYGYTF.

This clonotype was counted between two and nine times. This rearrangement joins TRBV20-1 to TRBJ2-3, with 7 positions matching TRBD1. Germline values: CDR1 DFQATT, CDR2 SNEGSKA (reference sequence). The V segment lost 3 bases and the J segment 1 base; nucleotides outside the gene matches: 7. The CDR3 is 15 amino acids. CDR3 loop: CSASGTAAGTDTQYF. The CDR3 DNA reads TGCAGTGCTAGCGGGACAGCGGCTGGCACAGATACGCAGTATTTT.

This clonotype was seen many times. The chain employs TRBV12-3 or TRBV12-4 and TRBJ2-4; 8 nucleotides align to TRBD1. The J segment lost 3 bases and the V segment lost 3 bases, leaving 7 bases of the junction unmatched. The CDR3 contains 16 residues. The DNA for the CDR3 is TGTGCCAGCAGTTTCACAGGGGGGAGAGGCAAAAACATTCAGTACTTC. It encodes CASSFTGGRGKNIQYF.

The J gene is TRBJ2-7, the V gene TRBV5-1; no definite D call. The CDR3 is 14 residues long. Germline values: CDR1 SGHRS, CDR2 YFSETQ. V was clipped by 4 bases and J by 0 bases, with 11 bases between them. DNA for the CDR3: TGCGCCAGCAGCCCTTGGGGTAACTCCTACGAGCAGTACTTC. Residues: CASSPWGNSYEQYF.

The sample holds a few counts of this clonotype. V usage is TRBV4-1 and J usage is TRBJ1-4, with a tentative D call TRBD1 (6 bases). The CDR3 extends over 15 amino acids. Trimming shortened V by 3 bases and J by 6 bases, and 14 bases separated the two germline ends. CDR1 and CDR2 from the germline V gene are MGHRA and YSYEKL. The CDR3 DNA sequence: TGCGCCAGCAGCCACGTAAGGGGGGATTATGAAAAACTGTTTTTT. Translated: CASSHVRGDYEKLFF.

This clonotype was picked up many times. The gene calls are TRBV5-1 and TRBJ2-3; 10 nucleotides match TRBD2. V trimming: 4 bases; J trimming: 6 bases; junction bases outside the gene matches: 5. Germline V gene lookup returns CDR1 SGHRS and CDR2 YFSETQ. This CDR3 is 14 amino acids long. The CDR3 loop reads CASSPSGSVDTQYF. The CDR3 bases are TGCGCCAGCAGCCCTAGCGGGAGTGTCGATACGCAGTATTTT.

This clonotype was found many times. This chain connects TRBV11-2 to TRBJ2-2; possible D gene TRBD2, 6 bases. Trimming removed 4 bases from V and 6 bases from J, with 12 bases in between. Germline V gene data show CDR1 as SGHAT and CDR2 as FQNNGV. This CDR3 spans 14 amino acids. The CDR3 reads CASSSGRWAGELFF. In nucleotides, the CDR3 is TGTGCCAGCAGCTCCGGGAGATGGGCCGGGGAGCTGTTTTTT.

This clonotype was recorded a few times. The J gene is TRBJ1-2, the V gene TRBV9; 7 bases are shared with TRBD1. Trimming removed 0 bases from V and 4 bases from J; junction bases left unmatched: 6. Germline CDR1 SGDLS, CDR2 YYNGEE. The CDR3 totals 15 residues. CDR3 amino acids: CASSVEPGQVYGYTF. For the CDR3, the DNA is TGTGCCAGCAGCGTAGAGCCTGGACAGGTCTATGGCTACACCTTC.

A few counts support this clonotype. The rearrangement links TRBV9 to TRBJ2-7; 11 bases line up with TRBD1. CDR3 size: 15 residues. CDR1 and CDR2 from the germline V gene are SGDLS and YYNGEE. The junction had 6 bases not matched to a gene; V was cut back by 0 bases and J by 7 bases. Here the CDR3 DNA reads TGTGCCAGCAGCGTAGGGACAGGGGGCCTGTGGGAGCAGTACTTC. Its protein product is CASSVGTGGLWEQYF.

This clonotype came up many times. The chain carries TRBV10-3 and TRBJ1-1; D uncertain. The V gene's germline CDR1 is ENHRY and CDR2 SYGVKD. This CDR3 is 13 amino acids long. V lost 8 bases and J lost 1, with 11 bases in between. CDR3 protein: CAIAFQENTEAFF. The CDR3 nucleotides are TGTGCCATCGCCTTTCAGGAGAACACTGAAGCTTTCTTT.

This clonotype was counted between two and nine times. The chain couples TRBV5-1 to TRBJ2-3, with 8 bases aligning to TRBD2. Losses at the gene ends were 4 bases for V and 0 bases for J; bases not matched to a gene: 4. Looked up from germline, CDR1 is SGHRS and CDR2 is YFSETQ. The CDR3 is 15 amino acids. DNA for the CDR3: TGCGCCAGCAGCAGCGGGACTAGGAGCACAGATACGCAGTATTTT. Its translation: CASSSGTRSTDTQYF.

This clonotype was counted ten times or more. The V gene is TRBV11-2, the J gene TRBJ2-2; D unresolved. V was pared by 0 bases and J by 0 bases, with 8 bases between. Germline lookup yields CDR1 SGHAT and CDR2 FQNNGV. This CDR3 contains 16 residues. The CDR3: CASSLDPTPNTGELFF. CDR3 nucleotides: TGTGCCAGCAGCTTAGATCCCACACCGAACACCGGGGAGCTGTTTTTT.

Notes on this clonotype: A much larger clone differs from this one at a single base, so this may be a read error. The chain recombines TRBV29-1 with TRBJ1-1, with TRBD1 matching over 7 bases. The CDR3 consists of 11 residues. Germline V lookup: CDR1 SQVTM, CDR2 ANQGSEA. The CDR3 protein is CGPRAGGEAFF. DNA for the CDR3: TGCGGCCCGCGGGCAGGGGGGGAAGCTTTCTTT.

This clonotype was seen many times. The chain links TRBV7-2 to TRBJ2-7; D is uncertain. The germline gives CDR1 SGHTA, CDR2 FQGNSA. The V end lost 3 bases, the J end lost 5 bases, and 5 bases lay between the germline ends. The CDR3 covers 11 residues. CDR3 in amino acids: CASSFHHEQYF. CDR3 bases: TGTGCCAGCAGCTTCCACCACGAGCAGTACTTC.

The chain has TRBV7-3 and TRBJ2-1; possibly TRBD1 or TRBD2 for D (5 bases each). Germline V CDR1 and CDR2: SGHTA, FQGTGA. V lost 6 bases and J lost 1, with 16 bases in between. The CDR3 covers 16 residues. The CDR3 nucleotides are TGTGCCAGCAGTCAGGGACCGGGACCGTCCTACAATGAGCAGTTCTTC. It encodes CASSQGPGPSYNEQFF.

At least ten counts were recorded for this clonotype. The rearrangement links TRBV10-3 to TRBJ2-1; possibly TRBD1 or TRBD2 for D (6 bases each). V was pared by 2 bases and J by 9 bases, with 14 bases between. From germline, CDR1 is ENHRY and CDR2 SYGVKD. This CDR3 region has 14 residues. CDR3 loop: CAISEASGASEQFF. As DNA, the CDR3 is TGTGCCATCAGTGAGGCCTCGGGGGCCAGTGAGCAGTTCTTC.

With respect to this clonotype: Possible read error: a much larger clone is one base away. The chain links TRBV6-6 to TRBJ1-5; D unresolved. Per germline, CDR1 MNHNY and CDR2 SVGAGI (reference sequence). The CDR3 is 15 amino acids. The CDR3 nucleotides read TGTGCCAGCAGTTACTCGATAGGGAGCAATCAGCCCAAGCATTTT. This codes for CASSYSIGSNQPKHF.

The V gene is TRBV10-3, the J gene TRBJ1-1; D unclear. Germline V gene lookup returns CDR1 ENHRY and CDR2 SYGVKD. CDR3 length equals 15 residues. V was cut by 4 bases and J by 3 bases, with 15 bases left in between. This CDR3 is CAISAGGQRDTEAFF. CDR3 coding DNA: TGTGCCATCAGTGCTGGCGGCCAGAGGGACACTGAAGCTTTCTTT.

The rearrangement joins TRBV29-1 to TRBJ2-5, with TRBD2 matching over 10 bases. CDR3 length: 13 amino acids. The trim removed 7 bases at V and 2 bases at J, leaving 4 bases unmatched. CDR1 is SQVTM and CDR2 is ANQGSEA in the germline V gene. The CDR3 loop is CSGTSGFQETQYF. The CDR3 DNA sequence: TGCAGCGGGACTAGCGGATTTCAAGAGACCCAGTACTTC. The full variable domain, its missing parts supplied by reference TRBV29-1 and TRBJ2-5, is SAVISQKPSRDICQRGTSLTIQCQVDSQVTMMFWYRQQPGQSLTLIATANQGSEATYESGFVIDKFPISRPNLTFSTLTVSNMSPEDSSIYLCSGTSGFQETQYFGPGTRLLVL.